Listed below are T cell receptor beta chains from one sample, sequenced in a study of early T cells in non-severe SARS-CoV-2 infection. One entry per CDR3 protein results from TCRdb running MiXCR on the 5' RACE reads. The sample shows 40,000 to 60,000 distinct CDR3 sequences, under 7.5% of them seen only once. The specimen was whole blood, collected at baseline. The receptors here all came from an adult who was a healthcare worker with PCR-confirmed SARS-CoV-2 infection or an uninfected control (not recorded which). Both conserved end residues are part of each CDR3. A D gene is named only where the DNA matches it firmly. Clone size appears in some rows only: once, few, many, or a class for an expanded clone.

size: -
V: TRBV10-3
J: TRBJ2-1
D: -
DNA: TGTGCCATCAGTGATTCGTGGGAGCAGTTCTTC
CDR3: CAISDSWEQFF

size: many
V: TRBV5-1
J: TRBJ2-3
D: -
DNA: TGCGCCAGCAGCTTGGAGACGGGAGTGGCAGATACGCAGTATTTT
CDR3: CASSLETGVADTQYF

size: many
V: TRBV5-1
J: TRBJ2-3
D: TRBD1
DNA: TGCGCCAGCAGCTTTGAGGGGGCGTATGCAGATACGCAGTATTTT
CDR3: CASSFEGAYADTQYF

size: many
V: TRBV27
J: TRBJ2-1
D: -
DNA: TGTGCCAGCAGACCCCAGGGAGGTAGGGGCGAGCAGTTCTTC
CDR3: CASRPQGGRGEQFF

size: -
V: TRBV29-1
J: TRBJ1-1
D: TRBD1
DNA: TGCAGCGCCAGGGGGGGGGTTTCGGTCATGAACACTGAAGCTTTCTTT
CDR3: CSARGGVSVMNTEAFF

size: -
V: TRBV6-2/TRBV6-3
J: TRBJ2-1
D: TRBD2
DNA: TGTGCCAGCTGTCCTAGCGGGATTACGAATGAGCAGTTCTTC
CDR3: CASCPSGITNEQFF

size: many
V: TRBV4-1
J: TRBJ2-1
D: -
DNA: TGCGCCAGCAGCCAAGAAGGGCAACTCGGTTACAATGAGCAGTTCTTC
CDR3: CASSQEGQLGYNEQFF

size: -
V: TRBV7-2
J: TRBJ2-5
D: -
DNA: TGTGCCAGCAGCCCCCAGGCTTTAGGAGGGGGGACCCAGTACTTC
CDR3: CASSPQALGGGTQYF

size: -
V: TRBV20-1
J: TRBJ2-5
D: -
DNA: TGCAGTGCTAGACCCGCGGGATACCAAGAGACCCAGTACTTC
CDR3: CSARPAGYQETQYF

size: many
V: TRBV19
J: TRBJ1-2
D: TRBD1
DNA: TGTGCCAGTAGCCGAGGGGGCGGCTATGGCTACACCTTC
CDR3: CASSRGGGYGYTF

size: -
V: TRBV7-9
J: TRBJ1-4
D: -
DNA: TGTGCCAGCAGCTTACATGAAAAACTGTTTTTT
CDR3: CASSLHEKLFF

size: -
V: TRBV28
J: TRBJ2-5
D: -
DNA: TGTGCCAGCAGTCTACAGGGGGGGATACAAGAGACCCAGTACTTC
CDR3: CASSLQGGIQETQYF

size: few
V: TRBV6-5
J: TRBJ2-2
D: -
DNA: TGTGCCAGCAAAGCTAATGGACGGGGGAACACCGGGGAGCTGTTTTTT
CDR3: CASKANGRGNTGELFF

size: many
V: TRBV29-1
J: TRBJ2-2
D: -
DNA: TGCAGCGTTGAAGGGGGAATGAACACCGGGGAGCTGTTTTTT
CDR3: CSVEGGMNTGELFF

size: -
V: TRBV6-6
J: TRBJ2-7
D: -
DNA: TGTGCCACTGGGACCTCCTACGAGCAGTACTTC
CDR3: CATGTSYEQYF

size: few
V: TRBV12-3/TRBV12-4
J: TRBJ1-4
D: -
DNA: TGTGCCAGCAGTATGAGGGAAAAACTGTTTTTT
CDR3: CASSMREKLFF

size: many
V: TRBV24-1
J: TRBJ1-5
D: -
DNA: TGTGCCACCAGTGGACCCCAGGGGAGCAGCAATCAGCCCCAGCATTTT
CDR3: CATSGPQGSSNQPQHF

size: many
V: TRBV27
J: TRBJ1-5
D: -
DNA: TGTGCCAGCAGTTGGGCCCGAAGCAGCAATCAGCCCCAGCATTTT
CDR3: CASSWARSSNQPQHF

size: many
V: TRBV11-3
J: TRBJ2-2
D: -
DNA: TGTGCCAGCAGCTCTTCCCGAGCCGAAGGTAGCGCCGGGGAGCTGTTTTTT
CDR3: CASSSSRAEGSAGELFF

size: few
V: TRBV12-3/TRBV12-4
J: TRBJ2-7
D: TRBD2
DNA: TGTGCCAGCAGCCTAGCGGGAGCGTACTACGAGCAGTACTTC
CDR3: CASSLAGAYYEQYF

size: -
V: TRBV6-6
J: TRBJ2-5
D: -
DNA: TGTGCCAGCCACCCGGGGGCGAAGGAGACCCAGTACTTC
CDR3: CASHPGAKETQYF

size: few
V: TRBV5-8
J: TRBJ2-7
D: -
DNA: TGTGCCAGCAGCTTGGACGGCGCCAGGGTTTTCTCCGAGCAGTACTTC
CDR3: CASSLDGARVFSEQYF

size: few
V: TRBV30
J: TRBJ1-1
D: -
DNA: TGTGCCTGGAGGAGAGACAGGCAGAACACTGAAGCTTTCTTT
CDR3: CAWRRDRQNTEAFF

size: -
V: TRBV29-1
J: TRBJ2-3
D: -
DNA: TGCAGCGTTGAAGAAGGCAGGGGCACAGATACGCAGTATTTT
CDR3: CSVEEGRGTDTQYF

size: many
V: TRBV20-1
J: TRBJ2-5
D: TRBD2
DNA: TGCAGTGCTAGAGGACTAGCGGGAGGATGGGAGGAGACCCAGTACTTC
CDR3: CSARGLAGGWEETQYF

size: many
V: TRBV6-2/TRBV6-3
J: TRBJ1-2
D: -
DNA: TGTGCCAGCAGTCGGACAGCTAACTATGGCTACACCTTC
CDR3: CASSRTANYGYTF

size: few
V: TRBV7-9
J: TRBJ1-2
D: -
DNA: TGTGCCAGCAGCTCTCGAGACTACTATGGCTACACCTTC
CDR3: CASSSRDYYGYTF

size: many
V: TRBV4-1
J: TRBJ2-7
D: -
DNA: TGCGCCAGCAGCCAACCCAGCGCGGGCCCCTTCTCCTACGAGCAGTACTTC
CDR3: CASSQPSAGPFSYEQYF

size: few
V: TRBV28
J: TRBJ2-7
D: -
DNA: TGTGCCAGCATACCCAAACGGGGCGGCGAGCAGTACTTC
CDR3: CASIPKRGGEQYF

size: -
V: TRBV7-9
J: TRBJ1-1
D: -
DNA: TGTGCCAGCAGCTTAGCAGGGACAACGAACACTGAAGCTTTCTTT
CDR3: CASSLAGTTNTEAFF

size: -
V: TRBV27
J: TRBJ2-1
D: TRBD2
DNA: TGTGCCAGCAGTTTGACTAGCGGGGGGGTCAATGAGCAGTTCTTC
CDR3: CASSLTSGGVNEQFF

size: many
V: TRBV5-1
J: TRBJ2-4
D: TRBD1
DNA: TGCGCCAGCAGCCCTCCCCCGGGACAGGGGGCTAAAAACATTCAGTACTTC
CDR3: CASSPPPGQGAKNIQYF

size: many
V: TRBV12-3/TRBV12-4
J: TRBJ1-2
D: TRBD1
DNA: TGTGCCAGCAGTTTGAAGGCAGGGGGCAACTATGGCTACACCTTC
CDR3: CASSLKAGGNYGYTF

size: few
V: TRBV4-2
J: TRBJ2-7
D: -
DNA: TGTGCCAGCAGCCCGACAAGCGCCGAGCAGTACTTC
CDR3: CASSPTSAEQYF

size: few
V: TRBV2
J: TRBJ2-2
D: -
DNA: TGTGCCAGCAGTGATATAGGAAACACCGGGGAGCTGTTTTTT
CDR3: CASSDIGNTGELFF

size: few
V: TRBV5-1
J: TRBJ2-7
D: TRBD1
DNA: TGCGCCAGCAGCTTTCTCCCGACAGGGGGTTACGAGCAGTACTTC
CDR3: CASSFLPTGGYEQYF

size: many
V: TRBV7-9
J: TRBJ2-7
D: -
DNA: TGTGCCAGCAGCCAGGGACCTCCTGGGGAGCAGTACTTC
CDR3: CASSQGPPGEQYF

size: many
V: TRBV27
J: TRBJ1-1
D: -
DNA: TGTGCCAGCAGTGATCTGAACACTGAAGCTTTCTTT
CDR3: CASSDLNTEAFF

size: few
V: TRBV6-1
J: TRBJ2-3
D: -
DNA: TGTGCCAGCAGTGAACGGGGTGGTTGGGCAGATACGCAGTATTTT
CDR3: CASSERGGWADTQYF

size: many
V: TRBV10-3
J: TRBJ2-7
D: -
DNA: TGTGCCATCAGGTCGGGACCTGGCTACGAGCAGTACTTC
CDR3: CAIRSGPGYEQYF

size: -
V: TRBV5-4
J: TRBJ2-3
D: -
DNA: TGTGCCAGCAGCTGGGGGGGGCGAAGCACAGATACGCAGTATTTT
CDR3: CASSWGGRSTDTQYF

size: few
V: TRBV24-1
J: TRBJ2-2
D: -
DNA: TGTGCCACCGCAAGGAGGGAGGTCGGCACCGGGGAGCTGTTTTTT
CDR3: CATARREVGTGELFF

size: -
V: TRBV29-1
J: TRBJ1-5
D: TRBD1
DNA: TGCAGCGTCGGGACAGAAAACAATCAGCCCCAGCATTTT
CDR3: CSVGTENNQPQHF

size: many
V: TRBV14
J: TRBJ2-1
D: TRBD2
DNA: TGTGCCAGCAGCGGAGAATTTAGCGGGAGTGCGTACAATGAGCAGTTCTTC
CDR3: CASSGEFSGSAYNEQFF

size: many
V: TRBV7-3
J: TRBJ2-5
D: -
DNA: TGTGCCAGCAGCCCGGGACGGAGAGAGACCCAGTACTTC
CDR3: CASSPGRRETQYF

size: many
V: TRBV2
J: TRBJ2-7
D: TRBD2
DNA: TGTGCCAGCAGTGATCAACTAGCGGACAAGCAGTACTTC
CDR3: CASSDQLADKQYF

size: few
V: TRBV7-2
J: TRBJ1-1
D: -
DNA: TGTGCCAGCAGCTTAACGAGGGGCAGCACTGAAGCTTTCTTT
CDR3: CASSLTRGSTEAFF

size: -
V: TRBV5-1
J: TRBJ2-5
D: TRBD2
DNA: TGCGCCAGCAGCGCCGGGACTAGACAAGAGACCCAGTACTTC
CDR3: CASSAGTRQETQYF

size: many
V: TRBV7-9
J: TRBJ2-7
D: -
DNA: TGTGCCAGCAGCTTTCCCAGCCACGAGCAGTACTTC
CDR3: CASSFPSHEQYF

size: many
V: TRBV10-3
J: TRBJ2-1
D: -
DNA: TGTGCCATCCTGGCTAGCGAGTACAATGAGCAGTTCTTC
CDR3: CAILASEYNEQFF